This TCR beta chain appears in the sequencing data of a study of CXCR3-negative and CXCR3-positive naive CD8 T cells. Findings of the study overall: A higher hydrophobicity marked the TRB CDR3s of CXCR3-positive naive cells versus CXCR3-negative naive cells.

In the case of this clonotype: The antigen is not known.

In preparing the TRB cDNA libraries, 5' RACE with UMI labels was used. TCRdb reprocessed the 5' RACE reads and keeps a single row for each CDR3 protein, giving no DNA. Recorded for this sample: about 90,000 distinct CDR3 sequences. Input material: naive CXCR3+ CD8+ T cells from blood. Subset specified: CD45RO-CCR7+CD27+CD95- naive CD8+ T cells expressing CXCR3 (TNR3+). The sequence was obtained from a human donor in good health. Some clones in this sample may be carry-over from other donors' samples.

CDR3 sequence reads: CASSYSGQQGETQYF. The gene calls are TRBV6-5 and TRBJ2-5; TCRdb calls TRBD1, which cannot be checked without DNA. CDR3 length equals 15 residues. Germline V gives CDR1 MNHEY, CDR2 SVGAGI.